This TCR beta chain was obtained from a study of T cell changes during pregnancy in multiple sclerosis (dated by TCRdb to between 2019 and 2020). Turning to the overall study: The study examined how the T cell repertoire changed over the course of pregnancy in women with multiple sclerosis.

The library relied on the immunoSEQ multiplex PCR assay. In its TCRdb copy, this immuneACCESS table keeps in-frame sequences only and misses some clones. Where compared with another copy, unresolved V genes explain less than half of these, and the others have no known cause. The sample data list approximately 100,000 clones, and approximately 92% of these were observed just once. The top ten clonotypes cover over 2.5% of the sample. Of note for this clone: Its cognate antigen has yet to be identified. Per-base quality was not reported, and no clone a single base away is much larger than it.

As encoded in the germline V gene, CDR1 is MNHNS while CDR2 is SASEGT. V drops 0 bases and J drops 6 bases, leaving 21 bases in between. From its cysteine to its phenylalanine, the CDR3 spans 18 amino acids. Just CDR3 DNA is preserved here, 54 bases in frame from base 1. The receptor was isolated from a female donor with multiple sclerosis, enrolled in a pregnancy study. The chain links TRBV6-1 with TRBJ2-1; the D segment could be TRBD2, given 6 matching bases. The sequencing here drew on peripheral blood, taken in the second trimester of pregnancy. CDR3 protein: CASSEARRRAGKVNEQFF. The DNA sequence reads TGTGCCAGCAGTGAAGCGCGGAGGAGGGCGGGGAAAGTCAATGAGCAGTTCTTC.